This T cell receptor (beta chain) was observed in a study of cytomegalovirus exposure and HLA in healthy donors (TCRdb year 2017). Concerning the study at large: According to a later analysis, the 110 or so validation repertoires were produced on the same platform as the 600 to 850 repertoires of the first cohort. To predict cytomegalovirus infection status, the study brought together high-throughput TCR immunosequencing, statistical association of individual TCRs with disease status, and machine learning. The study aimed to test whether signatures of past pathogen exposure could be identified by cataloging public T cell receptors. A separate validation cohort of more than 100 different subjects was used in addition to the roughly 700-subject first cohort.

CDR3 length: 16 amino acids, cysteine to phenylalanine. Only the CDR3 DNA is retained, 48 bases long and in frame from the first base. CDR1 and CDR2 are drawn from the germline V gene (reference sequence): LNHNV, YYDKDF. Deletion took 2 bases off V and 0 bases off J, with a span of 14 bases between the germline ends. The method was the immunoSEQ multiplex PCR assay. Processing in the source paper ran as follows. A statistical classification framework was built for diagnosing cytomegalovirus status from the catalog of TCR beta chain sequences. Held by TCRdb, this immuneACCESS table contains in-frame sequences only and omits some clones. Under half of the omission traces to an unresolved V gene where checked; the cause of the rest is unknown. D and trimming were read from the DNA, whereas the V and J calls and clone size are those reported in that table. This sample is represented by 80,000 to 95,000 clones; about 94% of them were singletons. The biggest ten clones account for around 1.2% of the sample.

The donors belonged to the validation cohort of about 120 subjects, which was separate from the roughly 670-subject first cohort. General conclusions and limits of the study: The classifier was reported to diagnose cytomegalovirus status with high specificity and sensitivity in both the original cohort and the validation cohort. Most TCR sequences were observed very rarely across donors, whereas some public TCRs were present in many individuals. In vitro tests confirmed that a few of the cytomegalovirus-associated TCR beta chains recognize cytomegalovirus antigens. Of the cluster scores, about 94% were above 0 in a later analysis, which found that TCRs clustered in the first cohort also tended to co-occur in the 120 or so validation repertoires. The study listed approximately 160 TCR beta chains as associated with cytomegalovirus. According to the authors, the approach could potentially be generalized to other disease states and immunological phenotypes. A later analysis had no HLA typing for the validation cohort, so co-occurrence there was scored across all 130 or so repertoires.

For this clone: Its antigen remains unidentified. No base-level quality is on record; no much larger clone is a single base apart.

Sequencing was performed on PBMCs. The TCR sequence derives from a woman in her 30s in good health and CMV-seropositive. The chain couples TRBV15 to TRBJ2-7; the D gene is perhaps TRBD1, from 6 matching bases. The CDR3 corresponds to CATSRTRDILSYEQYF. The DNA is TGTGCCACCAGCAGAACCAGGGACATCCTCTCCTACGAGCAGTACTTC.